These 24 T cell receptor beta chains share one sample of origin, sequenced in a study of blood T cell repertoires in COVID-19. Sequencing was performed with immunoSEQ multiplex PCR; in TCRdb, only in-frame clones are kept and a portion is missing. The repertoire includes 200,000 to 300,000 clones, 75% to 90% of them detected once, and approximately 2% sits in the top ten. The sample consisted of peripheral blood. These receptors came from a man aged 30 to 45 with active or convalescent COVID-19.

The chain combines TRBV6-2 or TRBV6-3 with TRBJ2-3; 15 bases are shared with TRBD2. V shed 2 bases and J 10 bases; nucleotides not matched to a gene: 4. The CDR3 consists of 15 residues. Germline lookup yields CDR1 MNHEY and CDR2 SVGEGT. CDR3 coding DNA: TGTGCCAGCAGTTACCAAGGACTAGCGGGGGGGGCGCAGTATTTT. Translating it yields CASSYQGLAGGAQYF.

The chain couples TRBV5-4 to TRBJ2-3; the D is unclear. The V and J ends lost 3 bases and 4 bases respectively, with 12 bases between them. This CDR3 comprises 14 residues. From germline, CDR1 is SGHNT and CDR2 YYREEE (reference sequence). CDR3 bases: TGTGCCAGCAGCTCACCAGATGTGCCAGATACGCAGTATTTT. Translated, it gives CASSSPDVPDTQYF. Full variable domain (remainder filled in from reference TRBV5-4 and TRBJ2-3): ETGVTQSPTHLIKTRGQQVTLRCSSQSGHNTVSWYQQALGQGPQFIFQYYREEENGRGNFPPRFSGLQFPNYSSELNVNALELDDSALYLCASSSPDVPDTQYFGPGTRLTVL.

In this sample, this clone turned up once. The chain links TRBV27 to TRBJ2-7; D is perhaps TRBD2 (5 bases). Trimming removed 5 bases at V and 0 bases at J, with 14 bases between. From germline, CDR1 is MNHEY and CDR2 SMNVEV (reference sequence). CDR3 length equals 15 residues. CDR3 sequence: CASSPEGGSSYEQYF. The DNA for the CDR3 is TGTGCCAGCAGTCCTGAGGGCGGTAGCTCCTACGAGCAGTACTTC.

V and J are TRBV11-2 and TRBJ2-4; D unclear. The CDR3 extends over 12 amino acids. Germline V gene lookup returns CDR1 SGHAT and CDR2 FQNNGV. Trimming shortened V by 4 bases and J by 5 bases, and 6 bases separated the two germline ends. In DNA form, the CDR3 reads TGTGCCAGCAGCTACAGAGAAAACATTCAGTACTTC. Residues: CASSYRENIQYF.

CDR3 nucleotides: TGTGCCAGCAGCGTAGTGACAGGGCGTTTGGCCGGGGAGCTGTTTTTT. Amino acid sequence: CASSVVTGRLAGELFF. This sequence joins TRBV9 and TRBJ2-2; 7 nucleotides line up with TRBD1. The junction had 8 bases not matched to a gene; V was cut back by 0 bases and J by 6 bases. The CDR3 totals 16 residues. Looked up from germline, CDR1 is SGDLS and CDR2 is YYNGEE. Looking up the rest from reference TRBV9 and TRBJ2-2 gives the full variable domain: DSGVTQTPKHLITATGQRVTLRCSPRSGDLSVYWYQQSLDQGLQFLIQYYNGEERAKGNILERFSAQQFPDLHSELNLSSLELGDSALYFCASSVVTGRLAGELFFGEGSRLTVL.

V is TRBV6-6 and J is TRBJ1-4; D uncertain. The germline CDR1 and CDR2 sequences are MNHNY and SVGAGI (reference sequence). V lost 10 bases and J 4 bases, leaving 13 bases between the germline ends. The length of the CDR3 is 13 residues. The CDR3 DNA follows: TGTGCCACCAAAACGTCGGGTAATGAAAAACTGTTTTTT. Amino acid sequence: CATKTSGNEKLFF.

This clone was observed a single time. This chain uses TRBV6-2 or TRBV6-3 with TRBJ2-7; 16 nucleotides match TRBD2. Trimming at V came to 6 bases and at J to 1 base, leaving 24 bases not matched to a gene. The CDR3 is made up of 23 amino acids. The germline gives CDR1 MNHEY, CDR2 SVGEGT. CDR3 in amino acids: CASSRTGTSGGEGFLIFSYEQYF. The CDR3 DNA is TGTGCCAGCAGCCGTACCGGGACTAGCGGGGGGGAGGGGTTTCTAATTTTTTCCTACGAGCAGTACTTC.

The V gene is TRBV4-3, the J gene TRBJ2-1; 7 positions agree with TRBD1. With 3 bases clipped from V and 7 bases from J, the junction kept 9 bases outside the gene matches. The CDR3 extends over 15 amino acids. Germline V gene data show CDR1 as LGHNA and CDR2 as YSLEER. The CDR3: CASSHSGQDGNEQFF. The CDR3 nucleotides are TGCGCCAGCAGCCATTCCGGACAGGACGGTAATGAGCAGTTCTTC.

The chain employs TRBV7-2 and TRBJ2-3; perhaps TRBD1 as D (5 bases). V gave up 7 bases and J gave up 4 bases, with 21 bases separating them. There are 16 residues in the CDR3. Germline CDR1 and CDR2: SGHTA and FQGNSA. The CDR3 is CASKRGWGLEADTQYF. The CDR3 region has the DNA TGTGCCAGCAAAAGGGGCTGGGGCCTCGAGGCAGATACGCAGTATTTT.

The chain links TRBV5-4 to TRBJ1-1; D is perhaps TRBD1 (5 bases). V lost 0 bases and J lost 5, with 14 bases in between. Germline V gene data show CDR1 as SGHNT and CDR2 as YYREEE (reference sequence). This CDR3 comprises 15 residues. For the CDR3, the DNA is TGTGCCAGCAGCTTGGGAAAGGGGCGGAATACTGAAGCTTTCTTT. Translation: CASSLGKGRNTEAFF.

The chain is built from TRBV7-9 and TRBJ2-2; D gene unclear. V dropped 0 bases and J dropped 0 bases, with 8 bases sitting between them. The CDR3 covers 16 residues. Germline assignment: CDR1 SEHNR and CDR2 FQNEAQ (reference sequence). CDR3 amino acids: CASSLASGTNTGELFF. The CDR3 nucleotides read TGTGCCAGCAGCTTAGCATCCGGTACGAACACCGGGGAGCTGTTTTTT.

In its sample, this clone was seen once. The chain links TRBV6-2 or TRBV6-3 to TRBJ2-1; 10 nucleotides agree with TRBD2. The V gene's germline CDR1 is MNHEY and CDR2 SVGEGT. The V gene end was trimmed by 2 bases and the J gene end by 7 bases; junction bases not matched to a gene: 8. The length of the CDR3 is 16 residues. Here the CDR3 reads CASSYDTASGGNEQFF. The CDR3 bases are TGTGCCAGCAGTTACGATACGGCTAGCGGGGGAAATGAGCAGTTCTTC.

This clone was picked up many times. V usage is TRBV6-5 and J usage is TRBJ2-7; D is possibly TRBD1 (6 bases). Germline CDR1 and CDR2: MNHEY and SVGAGI. This CDR3 comprises 13 residues. V dropped 4 bases and J dropped 5 bases, with 12 bases sitting between them. CDR3 region: CASSSSGAHEQYF. The CDR3 DNA follows: TGTGCCAGCAGTTCATCAGGGGCCCACGAGCAGTACTTC.

In DNA, the CDR3 is TGTGCCAGCAGCCAAGATCGAGGGGGGGGCCCCCAAGAGACCCAGTACTTC. Its protein is CASSQDRGGGPQETQYF. The chain employs TRBV4-2 and TRBJ2-5, with D maybe TRBD2 (7 bases). Germline V gene data show CDR1 as LGHNA and CDR2 as YNFKEQ. The CDR3 is 17 amino acids. Trimming removed 0 bases at V and 1 base at J, with 15 bases between.

This chain joins TRBV6-2 or TRBV6-3 and TRBJ2-1, with 13 bases lining up with TRBD2. This CDR3 has 15 amino acids. V was pared by 2 bases and J by 6 bases, with 1 base of the junction left unmatched. CDR1 and CDR2 (germline): MNHEY, SVGEGT. CDR3 nucleotide sequence: TGTGCCAGCAGTTACAGGACTAGCGGGGGCAATGAGCAGTTCTTC. Protein sequence: CASSYRTSGGNEQFF.

The chain employs TRBV7-2 and TRBJ2-7; D unclear. Germline CDR1 SGHTA, CDR2 FQGNSA. CDR3 length: 15 amino acids. Trimming took 5 bases from V and 2 from J, leaving 16 bases between them. CDR3 sequence (DNA): TGTGCCAGCAGCGGATTAGGTGACATGACCTACGAGCAGTACTTC. It is translated as CASSGLGDMTYEQYF.

This clone appeared a single time. The chain recombines TRBV4-3 with TRBJ2-2, with 7 bases matching TRBD2. V shed 3 bases and J 7 bases; nucleotides not matched to a gene: 8. The CDR3 runs 15 residues. Per the germline V gene, CDR1 is LGHNA and CDR2 is YSLEER. CDR3 amino acids: CASSHWGGTSGELFF. The CDR3 DNA sequence: TGCGCCAGCAGCCACTGGGGGGGGACGAGCGGGGAGCTGTTTTTT.

This clone appeared a single time. J is TRBJ2-2 and V is TRBV18, with D maybe TRBD2 (5 bases). Trimming removed 0 bases at V and 4 bases at J, with 12 bases between. Per germline, CDR1 KGHSH and CDR2 LQKENI. CDR3 size: 16 residues. CDR3 in amino acids: CASSPPSSRGTGELFF. The CDR3 DNA follows: TGTGCCAGCTCACCACCAAGTTCACGGGGCACCGGGGAGCTGTTTTTT.

Only a few counts were recorded for this clone. The V and J genes are TRBV2 and TRBJ2-2; possible D gene TRBD1, 6 bases. Germline V gene lookup returns CDR1 SNHLY and CDR2 FYNNEI. This CDR3 spans 14 amino acids. V lost 5 bases, J lost 2 bases, and 9 bases lay in between. The CDR3 DNA is TGTGCCAGCAGTTGGACAGAAAACACCGGGGAGCTGTTTTTT. This translates into CASSWTENTGELFF.

This chain joins TRBV6-5 and TRBJ1-3; 9 bases are shared with TRBD1. CDR1 and CDR2 from the germline V gene are MNHEY and SVGAGI. The length of the CDR3 is 13 residues. V gave up 6 bases and J gave up 6 bases; unmatched junction bases: 3. The CDR3 spells CASRQGAENTIYF. CDR3 nucleotides: TGTGCCAGCAGACAGGGGGCTGAAAACACCATATATTTT.

This sequence joins TRBV6-6 and TRBJ1-6, with no clear D. Trimming removed 7 bases at V and 10 bases at J, with 23 bases between. Germline lookup yields CDR1 MNHNY and CDR2 SVGAGI (reference sequence). The CDR3 sequence is 16 residues long. CDR3 region: CASISGLFPLESPLHF. CDR3 in DNA: TGTGCCAGCATTTCCGGCCTATTCCCCCTGGAGTCACCCCTCCACTTT.

The chain is built from TRBV5-6 and TRBJ1-2; D is perhaps TRBD1 (6 bases). Germline assignment: CDR1 SGHDT and CDR2 YYEEEE. Trimming stripped 0 bases from V and 3 bases from J, with 12 bases between. The CDR3 totals 15 residues. The CDR3 DNA follows: TGTGCCAGCAGCTTGGTAGGTTGGACAGACTATGGCTACACCTTC. Amino acid sequence: CASSLVGWTDYGYTF.

The chain combines TRBV27 with TRBJ1-2, with 9 bases fitting TRBD1. V was clipped by 4 bases and J by 7 bases; unmatched bases: 7. The germline CDR1 and CDR2 sequences are MNHEY and SMNVEV (reference sequence). The CDR3 extends over 14 amino acids. CDR3 loop: CASSSGTGTAGYTF. CDR3 nucleotides: TGTGCCAGCAGTTCAGGGACAGGGACCGCTGGCTACACCTTC.

The chain links TRBV5-6 to TRBJ2-3, with D perhaps matching TRBD2 (5 bases). The ends were cut back, 0 bases at V and 6 bases at J, with 14 bases in the middle. Germline lookup yields CDR1 SGHDT and CDR2 YYEEEE. This CDR3 contains 15 residues. CDR3 protein: CASSLVRLAVDTQYF. CDR3 in DNA: TGTGCCAGCAGCTTGGTTAGGCTAGCAGTCGATACGCAGTATTTT.